The next 13 T cell receptor beta chains were all read from a single sample in a study of blood T cell repertoires in COVID-19. The data were produced by immunoSEQ multiplex PCR, yet TCRdb's version contains in-frame clones alone and is incomplete. The sample includes some 50,000 clones, just over 90% of them seen just once. Source material: peripheral blood. Receptors were obtained from a man in his fifties or sixties with COVID-19, enrolled during active disease.

The table lists this clone with a count of one. The chain uses TRBV4-1 and TRBJ2-2, with TRBD1 as a possible D gene (8 bases). CDR1 is MGHRA and CDR2 is YSYEKL in the germline V gene. The CDR3 has 17 amino acids. The V gene lost 3 bases and the J gene lost 5 bases, with 19 bases spanning the gap. CDR3 sequence (DNA): TGCGCCAGCAGCCAGACCCCTACAGGGGGGGTGACCGGGGAGCTGTTTTTT. It translates to CASSQTPTGGVTGELFF.

The chain uses TRBV6-2 or TRBV6-3 and TRBJ2-3; 11 bases are shared with TRBD2. The CDR3 is made up of 17 amino acids. Germline lookup yields CDR1 MNHEY and CDR2 SVGEGT. Unmatched junction bases numbered 7, after V lost 0 bases and J lost 5 bases. The DNA for the CDR3 is TGTGCCAGCAGTTACTCCGATAGCGGGGGGGCCCAAGATACGCAGTATTTT. It specifies CASSYSDSGGAQDTQYF.

The J gene is TRBJ1-3, the V gene TRBV7-8; no clear D. Germline V gene sequence: CDR1 SGHVS, CDR2 FQNEAQ. V lost 5 bases, J lost 4 bases, and 18 bases lay in between. The CDR3 runs 16 residues. CDR3 bases: TGTGCCAGCAGCCTCATGGTCCCCTCGGTCGGAAACACCATATATTTT. Its protein is CASSLMVPSVGNTIYF.

This chain connects TRBV3-1 (or the pseudogene TRBV3-2) to TRBJ2-3; 7 positions agree with TRBD2. The CDR3 runs to 12 residues. V gave up 6 bases and J gave up 7 bases; unmatched junction bases: 4. In germline, CDR1 is LGHDT, CDR2 YNNKEL (reference sequence). The CDR3 DNA reads as TGTGCCAGCAGGGGGGGGGACTATACGCAGTATTTT. Its translation is CASRGGDYTQYF.

The genes are TRBV6-2 or TRBV6-3 and TRBJ2-5; D is undetermined. Per the germline V gene, CDR1 is MNHEY and CDR2 is SVGEGT. V was shortened by 0 bases and J by 1 base, with 9 bases between the two germline ends. The CDR3 contains 15 residues. The CDR3 protein is CASSYSRGTQETQYF. As DNA, the CDR3 is TGTGCCAGCAGTTACTCGAGAGGTACCCAAGAGACCCAGTACTTC.

V and J are TRBV24-1 and TRBJ1-5; D is ambiguous. CDR1 is KGHDR, CDR2 SFDVKD, per germline. This CDR3 is 12 amino acids long. Trimming removed 0 bases at V and 13 bases at J, with 9 bases between. In DNA, the CDR3 is TGTGCCACCAGTGATTTGGTAGGAGTACAGCATTTT. This gives the protein CATSDLVGVQHF.

J is TRBJ1-2 and V is TRBV9; D remains unclear. The V and J ends lost 3 bases and 2 bases respectively, with 8 bases between them. Germline CDR1 SGDLS, CDR2 YYNGEE. CDR3 length: 13 amino acids. CDR3 amino acids: CASSAGHNYGYTF. The CDR3 DNA is TGTGCCAGCAGCGCTGGGCACAACTATGGCTACACCTTC.

The rearrangement joins TRBV27 to TRBJ2-2; 9 bases fit TRBD1. The germline CDR1 and CDR2 sequences are MNHEY and SMNVEV (reference sequence). The V segment lost 6 bases and the J segment 7 bases; nucleotides outside the gene matches: 9. The CDR3 runs to 15 residues. The CDR3 reads CASSSGTGIRGELFF. Written as DNA, the CDR3 is TGTGCCAGCAGCTCCGGGACAGGGATCCGCGGGGAGCTGTTTTTT.

The table lists this clone with a count of one. The CDR3 coding sequence is TGTGCTAGTGGTCAGGCAGGGAGGACTGAAGCTTTCTTT. Translating it yields CASGQAGRTEAFF. V gene TRBV12-5 combines with J gene TRBJ1-1; a possible D gene is TRBD1 (5 bases). V was trimmed by 5 bases and J by 5 bases, leaving 12 bases between them. Germline CDR1 and CDR2: LGHNT and FRNRAP. The CDR3 loop spans 13 amino acids.

The J gene is TRBJ1-3, the V gene TRBV3-1 (or the pseudogene TRBV3-2); unclear D gene. CDR1 LGHDT and CDR2 YNNKEL come from the germline V gene (reference sequence). The V and J ends lost 2 bases and 4 bases respectively, with 9 bases between them. This CDR3 spans 14 amino acids. The CDR3 nucleotides read TGTGCCAGCAGCCAATCTCTAACCGGAAACACCATATATTTT. Translating gives CASSQSLTGNTIYF.

This chain joins TRBV5-4 and TRBJ2-2, with D possibly TRBD1 on 6 matching bases. Deletions cut 4 bases from V and 2 bases from J, with 18 bases between. CDR1 and CDR2 from the germline V gene are SGHNT and YYREEE (reference sequence). CDR3 length equals 17 residues. The CDR3 loop is CASSPSGTRLNTGELFF. The CDR3 DNA reads TGTGCCAGCAGCCCCTCCGGGACACGATTAAACACCGGGGAGCTGTTTTTT.

The chain employs TRBV7-9 and TRBJ1-5; TRBD1 agrees at 7 bases. The CDR3 contains 16 residues. The junction had 6 bases not matched to a gene; V was cut back by 3 bases and J by 1 base. Germline CDR1 SEHNR, CDR2 FQNEAQ (reference sequence). The CDR3 bases are TGTGCCAGCAGCTTGTCCCCGGACAGGAGCAATCAGCCCCAGCATTTT. As protein: CASSLSPDRSNQPQHF.

This clone was recorded once. The V gene is TRBV6-6, the J gene TRBJ1-5, with 10 bases aligning to TRBD1. Per the germline V gene, CDR1 is MNHNY and CDR2 is SVGAGI (reference sequence). V was clipped by 2 bases and J by 6 bases; unmatched bases: 4. The CDR3 has 15 amino acids. This chain's CDR3 is CASSYGTGDSQPQHF. In DNA form, the CDR3 reads TGTGCCAGCAGTTACGGGACAGGGGACAGTCAGCCCCAGCATTTT.